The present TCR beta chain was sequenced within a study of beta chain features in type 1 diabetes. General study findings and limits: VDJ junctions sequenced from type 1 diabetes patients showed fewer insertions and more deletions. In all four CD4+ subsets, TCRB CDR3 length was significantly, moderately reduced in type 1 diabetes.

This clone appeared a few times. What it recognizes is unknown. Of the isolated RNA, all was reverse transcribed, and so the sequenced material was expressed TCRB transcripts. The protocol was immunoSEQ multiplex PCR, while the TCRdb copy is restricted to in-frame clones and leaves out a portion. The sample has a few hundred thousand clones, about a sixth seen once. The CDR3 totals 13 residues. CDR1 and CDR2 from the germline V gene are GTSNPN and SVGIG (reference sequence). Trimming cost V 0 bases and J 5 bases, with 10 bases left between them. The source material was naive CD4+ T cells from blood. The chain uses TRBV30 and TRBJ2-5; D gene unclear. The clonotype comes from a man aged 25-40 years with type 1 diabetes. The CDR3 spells CAWSVSVGETQYF. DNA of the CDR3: TGTGCCTGGAGTGTAAGCGTTGGTGAGACCCAGTACTTC. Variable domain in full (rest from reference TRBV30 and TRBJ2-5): SQTIHQWPATLVQPVGSPLSLECTVEGTSNPNLYWYRQAAGRGLQLLFYSVGIGQISSEVPQNLSASRPQDRQFILSSKKLLLSDSGFYLCAWSVSVGETQYFGPGTRLLVL.